Below are 24 T cell receptor beta chains sequenced from a single sample in a study of CD8+ T cells in alopecia areata. Extracted RNA was reverse transcribed, and the resulting cDNA served as sequencing template. Method: immunoSEQ multiplex PCR; TCRdb's copy keeps in-frame clones and lacks some. The sample has about 150,000 clones, roughly 48% seen once. The sequenced sample was CD4+ T cells sorted from blood. These receptor sequences come from a human donor with alopecia areata.

The chain carries TRBV5-1 and TRBJ2-7; unclear D gene. Germline V lookup: CDR1 SGHRS, CDR2 YFSETQ. This CDR3 spans 15 amino acids. V lost 2 bases, J lost 0 bases, and 12 bases lay in between. As DNA, the CDR3 is TGCGCCAGCAGCTTCCTAGTTGGCAGCTCCTACGAGCAGTACTTC. Translation: CASSFLVGSSYEQYF.

The chain carries TRBV18 and TRBJ2-5; D is possibly TRBD1 or TRBD2 (5 bases each). There are 15 residues in the CDR3. Germline V gene data show CDR1 as KGHSH and CDR2 as LQKENI. The V end was cut by 0 bases, the J end by 5 bases, with 13 bases between. The CDR3 DNA is TGTGCCAGCTCACCACCGGGAACCGGGACGGAGACCCAGTACTTC. It translates to CASSPPGTGTETQYF.

The chain joins TRBV6-5 to TRBJ2-4, with TRBD1 matching over 9 bases. The V segment lost 5 bases and the J segment 9 bases; nucleotides outside the gene matches: 2. CDR1 MNHEY and CDR2 SVGAGI come from the germline V gene. CDR3 length equals 12 residues. CDR3 in DNA: TGTGCCAGCAGTGTGACAGGGGGCATTCAGTACTTC. This codes for CASSVTGGIQYF.

The chain joins TRBV28 to TRBJ2-7; possibly TRBD2 for D (5 bases). Germline CDR1 is MDHEN and CDR2 is SYDVKM. The CDR3 is 16 amino acids. V was cut by 3 bases and J by 3 bases, with 18 bases left in between. The chain's CDR3 is CASSFYSARLVYEQYF. The CDR3 region has the DNA TGTGCCAGCAGTTTTTATAGCGCCCGACTTGTCTACGAGCAGTACTTC.

This clone showed up just a few times. The CDR3 reads CASSLSLAEQFF. The CDR3 DNA sequence: TGTGCCAGCAGCCTCAGCTTGGCTGAGCAGTTCTTC. V gene TRBV28 combines with J gene TRBJ2-1; no clear D gene. This CDR3 region has 12 residues. Trimming removed 6 bases at V and 9 bases at J, with 12 bases between. Germline V gene sequence: CDR1 MDHEN, CDR2 SYDVKM.

This clone was counted only a few times. The same CDR3 also results from other DNA sequences found in this sample. CDR3 residues: CSVRRGNEQFF. The CDR3 region has the DNA TGCAGCGTTCGGAGGGGCAATGAGCAGTTCTTC. V is TRBV29-1 and J is TRBJ2-1, with a weak D call TRBD2 (6 bases). Trimming took 5 bases from V and 6 from J, leaving 8 bases between them. The germline V gene encodes CDR1 SQVTM and CDR2 ANQGSEA. The CDR3 contains 11 residues.

This clone showed up just a few times. The V and J genes are TRBV19 and TRBJ2-1, with a tentative D call TRBD1 (6 bases). Germline CDR1 reads LNHDA; CDR2 reads SQIVND (reference sequence). Trimming took off 5 bases at V and 9 bases at J, with 11 bases between the two ends. This CDR3 contains 12 residues. CDR3 coding DNA: TGTGCCAGTAGTGACAGGCTATCTGAGCAGTTCTTC. Translating it yields CASSDRLSEQFF.

The sample holds a few counts of this clone. The J gene is TRBJ1-4, the V gene TRBV2; no firm D call. V was cut by 4 bases and J by 1 base, with 10 bases left in between. The length of the CDR3 is 15 residues. Germline V gene sequence: CDR1 SNHLY, CDR2 FYNNEI. CDR3 in DNA: TGTGCCAGCAGTGTTTCACAGATAACTAATGAAAAACTGTTTTTT. Translation: CASSVSQITNEKLFF. Using reference TRBV2 and TRBJ1-4 for the parts outside the CDR3, the full variable domain is EPEVTQTPSHQVTQMGQEVILRCVPISNHLYFYWYRQILGQKVEFLVSFYNNEISEKSEIFDDQFSVERPDGSNFTLKIRSTKLEDSAMYFCASSVSQITNEKLFFGSGTQLSVL.

There are many counts of this clone. V usage is TRBV7-9 and J usage is TRBJ1-1; tentatively, D is TRBD1 (5 bases). Germline V CDR1 and CDR2: SEHNR, FQNEAQ (reference sequence). Trimming took off 2 bases at V and 0 bases at J, with 16 bases between the two ends. This CDR3 contains 17 residues. CDR3 residues: CASSLRRGPSMNTEAFF. CDR3 sequence (DNA): TGTGCCAGCAGCTTACGGAGGGGCCCCAGTATGAACACTGAAGCTTTCTTT.

This chain joins TRBV28 and TRBJ2-7; TRBD2 matches 9 bases. This CDR3 region has 17 residues. The germline V gene encodes CDR1 MDHEN and CDR2 SYDVKM. V trimming: 5 bases; J trimming: 0 bases; junction bases outside the gene matches: 11. CDR3 DNA sequence: TGTGCCAGCAGTCCGCCGGCCAGCGGGAGGTACTCCTACGAGCAGTACTTC. Amino acids: CASSPPASGRYSYEQYF.

This rearrangement joins TRBV19 to TRBJ2-1, with 7 positions matching TRBD2. CDR1 and CDR2 from the germline V gene are LNHDA and SQIVND (reference sequence). This CDR3 has 14 residues. V dropped 6 bases and J dropped 1; count of bases not matched to a gene: 3. In DNA, the CDR3 is TGTGCCAGTAGGGCGGGACTATCCTACAATGAGCAGTTCTTC. The encoded protein is CASRAGLSYNEQFF.

The V gene is TRBV7-9, the J gene TRBJ1-2; D remains unclear. This CDR3 has 13 residues. Trimming removed 4 bases at V and 3 bases at J, with 9 bases between. Per the germline V gene, CDR1 is SEHNR and CDR2 is FQNEAQ (reference sequence). CDR3 sequence reads: CASSYQEDYGYTF. CDR3 nucleotides: TGTGCCAGCAGCTACCAGGAGGACTATGGCTACACCTTC.

The chain carries TRBV7-2 and TRBJ1-2; 8 bases are shared with TRBD1. Germline V gives CDR1 SGHTA, CDR2 FQGNSA. Losses at the gene ends were 3 bases for V and 6 bases for J; bases not matched to a gene: 6. CDR3 length equals 14 residues. CDR3 nucleotide sequence: TGTGCCAGCAGCTTGGGCGGACAGGGCCATGGCTACACCTTC. Protein sequence: CASSLGGQGHGYTF.

The chain carries TRBV29-1 and TRBJ2-7; D gene uncertain. The germline V gene encodes CDR1 SQVTM and CDR2 ANQGSEA. CDR3 size: 11 residues. V shed 4 bases and J shed 2 bases, with 6 bases lying between them. As DNA, the CDR3 is TGCAGCGTTGTCTCACCCTACGAGCAGTACTTC. Residues: CSVVSPYEQYF.

This clone was observed once. The V gene is TRBV6-6, the J gene TRBJ2-5; D is perhaps TRBD1 or TRBD2 (7 bases each). CDR1 is MNHNY, CDR2 SVGAGI, per germline (reference sequence). V lost 8 bases to trimming and J lost 5 bases, with 12 bases between them. CDR3 length equals 12 residues. CDR3 amino acids: CASGGGQETQYF. The DNA of the CDR3 is TGTGCCAGCGGGGGGGGACAGGAGACCCAGTACTTC.

V and J are TRBV5-1 and TRBJ2-5; TRBD2 is a possible D gene (6 bases). V was cut by 0 bases and J by 4 bases, with 19 bases left in between. The CDR3 length is 17 residues. CDR1 is SGHRS and CDR2 is YFSETQ in the germline V gene. The CDR3 sequence: CASSLEGPLAGLETQYF. The CDR3 nucleotides are TGCGCCAGCAGCTTGGAAGGACCTCTCGCGGGATTAGAGACCCAGTACTTC. The entire variable domain, with the rest obtained from reference TRBV5-1 and TRBJ2-5, is as follows: KAGVTQTPRYLIKTRGQQVTLSCSPISGHRSVSWYQQTPGQGLQFLFEYFSETQRNKGNFPGRFSGRQFSNSRSEMNVSTLELGDSALYLCASSLEGPLAGLETQYFGPGTRLLVL.

This clone came up a few times. This rearrangement joins TRBV29-1 to TRBJ2-7; 11 bases line up with TRBD1. CDR1 and CDR2 (germline): SQVTM, ANQGSEA. Losses at the gene ends were 2 bases for V and 2 bases for J; bases not matched to a gene: 2. The CDR3 has 14 residues. The CDR3 spells CSVEPGQGAYEQYF. Here the CDR3 DNA reads TGCAGCGTTGAACCGGGACAGGGGGCCTACGAGCAGTACTTC.

The rearrangement links TRBV27 to TRBJ1-2; D possibly corresponds to TRBD1 (5 bases). CDR1 and CDR2 from the germline V gene are MNHEY and SMNVEV (reference sequence). CDR3 size: 12 residues. V was pared by 6 bases and J by 8 bases, with 13 bases between. This CDR3 is CASRQGPSGYTF. CDR3 sequence (DNA): TGTGCCAGCAGGCAGGGCCCATCCGGCTACACCTTC.

This clone came up a few times. Here the CDR3 DNA reads TGTGCCAGCAGCCCAGGCTTACGGTCCGGGGAGCTGTTTTTT. It encodes CASSPGLRSGELFF. V is TRBV7-3 and J is TRBJ2-2, with D hard to call. Per the germline V gene, CDR1 is SGHTA and CDR2 is FQGTGA. This CDR3 region has 14 residues. Trimming cost V 5 bases and J 6 bases, with 13 bases left between them.

In its sample, this clone was seen a few times. The rearrangement joins TRBV2 to TRBJ2-4; D is uncertain. CDR1 and CDR2 from the germline V gene are SNHLY and FYNNEI. The ends were cut back, 6 bases at V and 0 bases at J, with 15 bases in the middle. This CDR3 is 16 amino acids long. CDR3: CASRSGGNLAKNIQYF. CDR3 in DNA: TGTGCCAGCAGATCCGGCGGTAATCTAGCCAAAAACATTCAGTACTTC.

The rearrangement uses TRBV6-5 and TRBJ2-7; no clear D gene. With 5 bases removed from V and 1 base from J, the gap between germline ends came to 9 bases. In germline, CDR1 is MNHEY, CDR2 SVGAGI. CDR3 length: 13 amino acids. CDR3 nucleotides: TGTGCCAGCAGTCGGACGGTTTCCTACGAGCAGTACTTC. Its translation: CASSRTVSYEQYF.

The chain recombines TRBV11-1 with TRBJ2-3; D unclear. The CDR3 has 15 residues. Germline V CDR1 and CDR2: SGHAT, FQDESV (reference sequence). V was clipped by 6 bases and J by 4 bases, with 17 bases between them. The CDR3 sequence: CASRLHPQKADTQYF. CDR3 nucleotides: TGTGCCAGCAGGTTACACCCCCAAAAGGCAGATACGCAGTATTTT.

The rearrangement uses TRBV29-1 and TRBJ2-1; 8 nucleotides agree with TRBD2. The V gene end was trimmed by 2 bases and the J gene end by 7 bases; junction bases not matched to a gene: 7. In germline, CDR1 is SQVTM, CDR2 ANQGSEA. The CDR3 runs to 14 residues. The CDR3 DNA sequence: TGCAGCGTTGAAAAGGCGGGACTAGGTAATGAGCAGTTCTTC. Its protein is CSVEKAGLGNEQFF.

The V gene is TRBV29-1, the J gene TRBJ2-7, with unresolved D. This CDR3 spans 13 amino acids. From germline, CDR1 is SQVTM and CDR2 ANQGSEA. V shed 4 bases and J shed 2 bases, with 12 bases lying between them. Written as DNA, the CDR3 is TGCAGCGTTGGTGCAGGTTTTGCCTACGAGCAGTACTTC. Protein: CSVGAGFAYEQYF.